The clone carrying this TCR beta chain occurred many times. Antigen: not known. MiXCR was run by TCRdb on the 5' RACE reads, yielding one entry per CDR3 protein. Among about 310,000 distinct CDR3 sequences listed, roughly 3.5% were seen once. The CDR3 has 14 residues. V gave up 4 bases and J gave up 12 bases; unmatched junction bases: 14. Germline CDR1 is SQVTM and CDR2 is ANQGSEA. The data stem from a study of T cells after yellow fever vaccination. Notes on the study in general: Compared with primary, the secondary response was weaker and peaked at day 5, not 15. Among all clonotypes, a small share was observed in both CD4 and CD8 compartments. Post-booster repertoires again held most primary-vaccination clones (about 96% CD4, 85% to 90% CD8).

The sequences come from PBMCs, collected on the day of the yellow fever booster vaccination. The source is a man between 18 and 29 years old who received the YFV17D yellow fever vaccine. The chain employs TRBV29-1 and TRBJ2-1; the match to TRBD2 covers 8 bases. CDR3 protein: CSVVRLAGGAGQFF. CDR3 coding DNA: TGCAGCGTTGTGCGCCTAGCGGGCGGTGCGGGGCAGTTCTTC.